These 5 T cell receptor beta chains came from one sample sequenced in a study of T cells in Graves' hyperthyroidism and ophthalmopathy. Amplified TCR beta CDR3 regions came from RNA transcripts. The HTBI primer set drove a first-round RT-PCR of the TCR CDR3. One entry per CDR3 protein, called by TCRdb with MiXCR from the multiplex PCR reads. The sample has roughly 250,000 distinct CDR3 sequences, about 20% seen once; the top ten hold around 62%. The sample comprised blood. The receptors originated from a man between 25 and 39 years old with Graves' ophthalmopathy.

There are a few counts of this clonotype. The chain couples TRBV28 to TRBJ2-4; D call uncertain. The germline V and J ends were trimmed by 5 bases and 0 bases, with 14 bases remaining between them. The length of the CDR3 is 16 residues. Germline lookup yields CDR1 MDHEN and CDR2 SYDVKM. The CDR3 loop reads CASSPWDLLAKNIQYF. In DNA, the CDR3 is TGTGCCAGCAGTCCCTGGGATCTCTTAGCCAAAAACATTCAGTACTTC. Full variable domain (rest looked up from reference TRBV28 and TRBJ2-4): DVKVTQSSRYLVKRTGEKVFLECVQDMDHENMFWYRQDPGLGLRLIYFSYDVKMKEKGDIPEGYSVSREKKERFSLILESASTNQTSMYLCASSPWDLLAKNIQYFGAGTRLSVL.

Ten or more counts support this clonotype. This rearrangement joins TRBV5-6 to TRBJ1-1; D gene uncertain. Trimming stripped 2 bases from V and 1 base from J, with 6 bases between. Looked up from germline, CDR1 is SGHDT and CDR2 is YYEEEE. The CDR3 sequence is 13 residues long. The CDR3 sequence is CASSLEENTEAFF. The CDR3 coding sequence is TGTGCCAGCAGCTTAGAGGAGAACACTGAAGCTTTCTTT.

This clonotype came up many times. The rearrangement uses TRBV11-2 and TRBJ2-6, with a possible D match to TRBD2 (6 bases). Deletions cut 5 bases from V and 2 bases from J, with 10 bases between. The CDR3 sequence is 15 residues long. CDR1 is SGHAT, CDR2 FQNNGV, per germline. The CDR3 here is CASSLTSPGANVLTF. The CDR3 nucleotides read TGTGCCAGCAGCCTTACTAGCCCTGGGGCCAACGTCCTGACTTTC.

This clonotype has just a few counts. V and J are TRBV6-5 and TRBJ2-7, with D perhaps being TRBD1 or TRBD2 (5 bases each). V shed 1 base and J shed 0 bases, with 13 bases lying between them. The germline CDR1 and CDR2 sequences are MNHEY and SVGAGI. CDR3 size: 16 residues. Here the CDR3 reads CASSYLGDASSYEQYF. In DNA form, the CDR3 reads TGTGCCAGCAGTTACTTAGGGGACGCCAGCTCCTACGAGCAGTACTTC.

CDR3 nucleotide sequence: TGTGCCAGTAGTTCAGACAGGGGGAATATTCAGCCCCAGCATTTT. This translates into CASSSDRGNIQPQHF. The chain uses TRBV19 and TRBJ1-5, with 9 bases lining up with TRBD1. Unmatched junction bases numbered 8, after V lost 5 bases and J lost 6 bases. The CDR3 has 15 amino acids. Germline V gene lookup returns CDR1 LNHDA and CDR2 SQIVND (reference sequence).